The clone carrying this T cell receptor beta chain was observed a few times. Its specificity is not known. With no exception, relapse followed autologous stem cell transplantation in all patients, and brentuximab vedotin exposure varied. Progressive disease, partial response or complete response was each patient's best response. Profiling relied on immunoSEQ multiplex PCR, and the TCRdb table lists in-frame clones only, not all of them. The data contain roughly 60,000 clones, over 85% of them singletons. The data are from a study of PD-1 blockade in classical Hodgkin lymphoma. On the study more broadly: Nivolumab was administered to patients intravenously at 3 mg/kg every 2 weeks. Findings of the study overall: The study reported lower baseline TCR diversity in newly diagnosed patients than in healthy donors. Complete responders had baseline diversity similar to newly diagnosed patients.

Trimming stripped 5 bases from V and 5 bases from J, with 13 bases between. CDR1 is MNHEY and CDR2 is SMNVEV in the germline V gene (reference sequence). This CDR3 has 14 amino acids. Sequenced here: peripheral blood mononuclear cells (PBMCs), sampled at baseline. This TCR was recovered from a human donor with classical Hodgkin lymphoma. V usage is TRBV27 and J usage is TRBJ1-5; D uncertain. The CDR3 sequence: CASSLRAGDQPQHF. The CDR3 region has the DNA TGTGCCAGCAGTCTTAGGGCGGGCGATCAGCCCCAGCATTTT.